This T cell receptor beta chain appears in the sequencing data of a study of T cell responses to AZD1222 COVID-19 vaccine. CDR3 length: 14 amino acids. Trimming pared 8 bases from V and 2 bases from J, leaving 14 bases between. Per the germline V gene, CDR1 is SGHAT and CDR2 is FQNNGV. The table came from immunoSEQ multiplex PCR; TCRdb's copy has only in-frame clones and leaves some out. The sample holds 85,000 to 120,000 clones, 84% seen once. The TCR comes from an adult in good health. The chain recombines TRBV11-2 with TRBJ2-3; maybe TRBD2 (7 bases). The sample consisted of peripheral blood, taken on day 0 of AZD1222 vaccination. The CDR3 here is CASVRGGNTDTQYF. For the CDR3, the DNA is TGTGCCAGCGTAAGGGGGGGCAACACAGATACGCAGTATTTT.